This is a list of T cell receptor beta chains from one sample in a study of blood T cell repertoires in COVID-19. Generated by immunoSEQ multiplex PCR, the TCRdb table keeps only in-frame clones and is missing some. The sample holds about 100,000 clones, approximately 80% seen once. Sample: peripheral blood. The receptors stem from a man aged 60 to 69 with acute or convalescent COVID-19. Both conserved end residues are part of each CDR3. The order of the fields is D gene, clone size, J gene, V gene, CDR3 protein, CDR3 DNA. D genes are given only for firm matches. Rows give clone size only sometimes, using once, few, many, or a class for an expanded clone.

TRBD2,NA,TRBJ2-5,TRBV28,CASSLRREGKTQYF,TGTGCCAGCAGTTTAAGGCGGGAGGGGAAGACCCAGTACTTC
NA,few,TRBJ1-6,TRBV5-1,CASSRDSFPLHF,TGCGCCAGCAGCCGGGACTCCTTCCCCCTCCACTTT
TRBD2,NA,TRBJ2-1,TRBV30,CAWSVLSGGRAYNEQFF,TGTGCCTGGAGTGTTCTTTCGGGCGGGAGGGCCTACAATGAGCAGTTCTTC
NA,NA,TRBJ1-2,TRBV28,CASSSWTAYGYTF,TGTGCCAGCAGTTCGTGGACAGCCTATGGCTACACCTTC
NA,NA,TRBJ2-5,TRBV19,CASSMGDGKQTQYF,TGTGCCAGTAGTATGGGAGACGGGAAACAGACCCAGTACTTC
NA,few,TRBJ2-7,TRBV27,CASRRGPYEQYF,TGTGCCAGCAGGAGAGGGCCCTACGAGCAGTACTTC
NA,NA,TRBJ2-5,TRBV21-1,CASSPKSGFRETQYF,TGTGCCAGCAGCCCTAAGTCCGGGTTCCGGGAGACCCAGTACTTC
NA,NA,TRBJ2-7,TRBV5-4,CASSSDRNYEQYF,TGTGCCAGCAGCTCCGACAGAAACTACGAGCAGTACTTC
TRBD2,once,TRBJ2-1,TRBV5-4,CASFRTSGTGSYNEQFF,TGTGCCAGCTTCCGGACTAGCGGGACCGGCTCCTACAATGAGCAGTTCTTC
NA,NA,TRBJ2-5,TRBV11-2,CASSHSGKQETQYF,TGTGCCAGCAGCCATTCAGGAAAACAAGAGACCCAGTACTTC
TRBD1,few,TRBJ1-4,TRBV27,CASSINPTGVNEKLFF,TGTGCCAGCAGTATCAACCCGACAGGGGTTAATGAAAAACTGTTTTTT
NA,NA,TRBJ1-1,TRBV27,CASSFHLSGKSNTEAFF,TGTGCCAGCAGTTTCCATCTTTCCGGGAAATCGAACACTGAAGCTTTCTTT
TRBD2,NA,TRBJ2-5,TRBV2,CASSDVAGGQETQYF,TGTGCCAGCAGTGATGTAGCGGGAGGGCAAGAGACCCAGTACTTC
NA,NA,TRBJ1-1,TRBV5-4,CASSRSNRVNTEAFF,TGTGCCAGCAGCCGTTCCAACAGGGTGAACACTGAAGCTTTCTTT
TRBD1,once,TRBJ1-2,TRBV28,CASSLSGGVGGYTF,TGTGCCAGCAGTTTATCAGGGGGCGTGGGTGGCTACACCTTC
NA,few,TRBJ1-6,TRBV5-6,CASRTLGAPLHF,TGTGCCAGCAGGACCCTTGGGGCTCCCCTCCACTTT
NA,once,TRBJ2-7,TRBV7-8,CASSSAGHFSYEQYF,TGTGCCAGCAGCTCCGCGGGGCACTTCTCCTACGAGCAGTACTTC
NA,NA,TRBJ1-4,TRBV14,CASSQVRGEKLFF,TGTGCCAGCAGCCAAGTAAGGGGGGAAAAACTGTTTTTT
TRBD1,NA,TRBJ1-5,TRBV6-2/TRBV6-3,CASSYDRGREQPQHF,TGTGCCAGCAGTTACGACAGGGGTAGGGAGCAGCCCCAGCATTTT
NA,NA,TRBJ1-1,TRBV14,CASSQISEAFF,TGTGCCAGCAGCCAAATCTCTGAAGCTTTCTTT
TRBD2,NA,TRBJ2-3,TRBV2,CASSRTSGRTDTQYF,TGTGCCAGCAGCCGGACTAGCGGGAGAACAGATACGCAGTATTTT
NA,NA,TRBJ2-1,TRBV6-2/TRBV6-3,CASSLLARLNEQFF,TGTGCCAGCAGTTTACTAGCACGTCTTAATGAGCAGTTCTTC
TRBD1,NA,TRBJ1-1,TRBV10-1,CASSRGTGNTEAFF,TGCGCCAGCAGCCGTGGGACAGGGAACACTGAAGCTTTCTTT
NA,NA,TRBJ2-5,TRBV27,CASSLDQGWKTQYF,TGTGCCAGCAGTTTGGACCAGGGTTGGAAGACCCAGTACTTC
TRBD1,few,TRBJ2-2,TRBV19,CASSTEGGTGYHGELFF,TGTGCCAGTAGTACCGAGGGCGGGACAGGGTATCACGGGGAGCTGTTTTTT
TRBD1,NA,TRBJ2-5,TRBV6-5,CASSYSGQLETQYF,TGTGCCAGCAGTTACTCGGGACAGTTGGAGACCCAGTACTTC
TRBD1,NA,TRBJ2-3,TRBV6-5,CASSGTGDTDTQYF,TGTGCCAGCAGCGGGACAGGAGACACAGATACGCAGTATTTT
TRBD1,NA,TRBJ1-2,TRBV5-4,CASRRNRDRAGYTF,TGTGCCAGCAGACGAAACCGGGACAGGGCTGGCTACACCTTC
NA,NA,TRBJ1-2,TRBV6-2/TRBV6-3,CASSLREAGYTF,TGTGCCAGCAGTCTCCGGGAGGCGGGCTACACCTTC
TRBD1,NA,TRBJ1-5,TRBV5-5,CASSFDRGNQPQHF,TGTGCCAGCAGCTTTGACAGGGGGAATCAGCCCCAGCATTTT
TRBD2,NA,TRBJ2-3,TRBV3-1/TRBV3-2,CASSPGTSGRRRF,TGTGCCAGCAGCCCAGGGACTAGCGGGAGAAGGAGATTT
NA,NA,TRBJ2-2,TRBV28,CASRLREGGTGELFF,TGTGCCAGCCGCCTCCGTGAGGGGGGGACCGGGGAGCTGTTTTTT
NA,NA,TRBJ1-1,TRBV19,CASRDHRETAFF,TGTGCCAGTAGAGATCACAGGGAGACGGCTTTCTTT
NA,NA,TRBJ2-3,TRBV19,CASSIEMRGNTDTQYF,TGTGCCAGTAGTATAGAGATGAGAGGAAACACAGATACGCAGTATTTT
TRBD2,NA,TRBJ2-1,TRBV11-3,CASSASGSRGNGEQFF,TGTGCCAGCAGCGCGAGCGGGAGTCGGGGCAACGGTGAGCAGTTCTTC
NA,NA,TRBJ1-2,TRBV27,CASSLVDSASGYTF,TGTGCCAGCAGTTTAGTAGACAGTGCTTCCGGCTACACCTTC